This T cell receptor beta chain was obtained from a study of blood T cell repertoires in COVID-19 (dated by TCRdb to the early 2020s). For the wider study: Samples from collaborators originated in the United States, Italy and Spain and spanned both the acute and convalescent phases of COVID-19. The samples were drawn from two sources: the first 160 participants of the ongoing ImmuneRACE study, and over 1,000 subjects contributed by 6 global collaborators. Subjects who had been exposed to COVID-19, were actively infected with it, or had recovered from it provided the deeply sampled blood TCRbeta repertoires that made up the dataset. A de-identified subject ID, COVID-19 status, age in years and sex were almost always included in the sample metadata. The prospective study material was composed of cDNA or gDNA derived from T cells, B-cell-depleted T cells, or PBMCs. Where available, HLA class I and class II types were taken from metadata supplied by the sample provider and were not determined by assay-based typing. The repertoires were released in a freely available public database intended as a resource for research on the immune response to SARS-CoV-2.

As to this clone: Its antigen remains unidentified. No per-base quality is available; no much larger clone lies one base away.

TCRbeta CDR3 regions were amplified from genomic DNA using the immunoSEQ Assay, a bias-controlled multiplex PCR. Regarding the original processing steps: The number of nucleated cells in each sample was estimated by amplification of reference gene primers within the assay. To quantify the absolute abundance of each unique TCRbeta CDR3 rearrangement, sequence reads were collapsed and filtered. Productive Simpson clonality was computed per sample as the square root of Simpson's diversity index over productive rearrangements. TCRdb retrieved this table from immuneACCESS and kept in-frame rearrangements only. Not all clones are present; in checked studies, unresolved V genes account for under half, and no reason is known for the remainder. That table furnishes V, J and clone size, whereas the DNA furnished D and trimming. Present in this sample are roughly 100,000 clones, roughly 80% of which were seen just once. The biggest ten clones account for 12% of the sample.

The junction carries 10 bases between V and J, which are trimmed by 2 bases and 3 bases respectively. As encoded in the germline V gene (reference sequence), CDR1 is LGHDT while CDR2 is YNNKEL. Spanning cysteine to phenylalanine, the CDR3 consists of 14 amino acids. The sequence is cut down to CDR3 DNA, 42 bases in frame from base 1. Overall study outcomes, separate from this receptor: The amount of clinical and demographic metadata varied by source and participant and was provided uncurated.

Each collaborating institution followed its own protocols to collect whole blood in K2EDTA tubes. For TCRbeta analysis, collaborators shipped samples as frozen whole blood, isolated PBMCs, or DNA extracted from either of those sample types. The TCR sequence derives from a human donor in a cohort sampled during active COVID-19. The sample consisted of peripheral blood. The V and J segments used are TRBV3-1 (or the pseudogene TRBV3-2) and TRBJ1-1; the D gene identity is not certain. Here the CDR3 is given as CASSQRGMDTEAFF. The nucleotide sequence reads TGTGCCAGCAGCCAACGAGGGATGGACACTGAAGCTTTCTTT.